Described below is a single TCR beta chain sequence and its context. The antigen is not known. This entry is derived from a study of OX40 agonist ivuxolimab in advanced cancers. Across the whole study: The study gave patients intravenous ivuxolimab at 0.01 to 10 mg/kg every 2 weeks.

Clones were sequenced by immunoSEQ multiplex PCR, and TCRdb holds only the in-frame ones, with some missing. This table has roughly 43,000 clones, 82% appearing once. General study results and limits: At 0.1 to 3.0 mg/kg and by week 6, CD4+ and CD8+ T cells in the blood had expanded clonally.

This TCR was sampled from an adult with an advanced solid tumor such as melanoma, head and neck, liver or kidney cancer. Sample: CD4+ or CD8+ T cells sorted from blood, taken in a trial of the OX40 agonist ivuxolimab.

CDR3 sequence: CASRAGTSGVGNIQYF. CDR3 in DNA: TGTGCCAGCAGAGCCGGGACTAGCGGGGTAGGGAACATTCAGTACTTC. The V gene is TRBV28, the J gene TRBJ2-4; 13 nucleotides agree with TRBD2. V lost 6 bases and J lost 7; bases outside the gene matches: 9. The germline V gene encodes CDR1 MDHEN and CDR2 SYDVKM. The CDR3 extends over 16 amino acids.